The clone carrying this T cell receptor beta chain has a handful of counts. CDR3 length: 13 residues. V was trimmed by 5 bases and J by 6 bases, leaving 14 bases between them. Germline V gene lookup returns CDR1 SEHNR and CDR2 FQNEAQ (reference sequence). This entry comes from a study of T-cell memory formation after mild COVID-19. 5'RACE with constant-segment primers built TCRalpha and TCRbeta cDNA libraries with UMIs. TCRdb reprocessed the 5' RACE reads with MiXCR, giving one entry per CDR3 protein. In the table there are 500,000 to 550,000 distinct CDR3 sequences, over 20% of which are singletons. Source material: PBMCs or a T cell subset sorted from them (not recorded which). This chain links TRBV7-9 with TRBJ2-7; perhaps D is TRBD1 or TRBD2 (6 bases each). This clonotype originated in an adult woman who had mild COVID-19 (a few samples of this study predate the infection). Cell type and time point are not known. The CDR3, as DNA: TGTGCCAGCAGCCCAGAAGGGGGGAGCGAGCAGTACTTC. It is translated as CASSPEGGSEQYF. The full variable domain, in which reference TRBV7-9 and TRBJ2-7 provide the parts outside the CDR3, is DTGVSQNPRHKITKRGQNVTFRCDPISEHNRLYWYRQTLGQGPEFLTYFQNEAQLEKSRLLSDRFSAERPKGSFSTLEIQRTEQGDSAMYLCASSPEGGSEQYFGPGTRLTVT.